The 15 T cell receptor beta chains below were found in one sample sequenced in a study of blood T cell repertoires in COVID-19. Generated by immunoSEQ multiplex PCR, the TCRdb table keeps only in-frame clones and is missing some. The sample holds fewer than 250,000 clones; less than 90% are singletons and the top ten take 2% to 3%. Sequencing used peripheral blood. The receptors derive from a woman in her sixties or seventies with active or convalescent COVID-19.

The chain couples TRBV9 to TRBJ2-3; possibly TRBD2 for D (5 bases). The CDR3 consists of 14 residues. The germline V and J ends were trimmed by 4 bases and 4 bases, with 13 bases remaining between them. Germline V lookup: CDR1 SGDLS, CDR2 YYNGEE. The CDR3 region is CASSIRGSADTQYF. DNA of the CDR3: TGTGCCAGCAGCATCCGGGGTAGCGCAGATACGCAGTATTTT.

The chain carries TRBV4-1 and TRBJ1-5; D ambiguous. The germline V gene encodes CDR1 MGHRA and CDR2 YSYEKL. CDR3 length equals 16 residues. V lost 4 bases, J lost 5 bases, and 18 bases lay in between. In DNA, the CDR3 is TGCGCCAGCAGCCCAGCGGTACCTCCATTTTATCAGCCCCAGCATTTT. Translating it yields CASSPAVPPFYQPQHF.

A single count supports this clone. The gene calls are TRBV21-1 and TRBJ2-3; TRBD1 was called by the table and not checked on the DNA. TRBV21-1 is a listed pseudogene. The CDR3 is 18 amino acids. The CDR3 sequence is CASAGTGAPRSSTDTQYF. DNA for the CDR3: TGTGCCAGCGCGGGGACAGGGGCGCCTAGATCTAGCACAGATACGCAGTATTTT.

This clone was recorded once. This chain uses TRBV7-9 with TRBJ2-5; a weak D match, TRBD1 (6 bases). Trimming removed 4 bases at V and 3 bases at J, with 12 bases between. Per the germline V gene, CDR1 is SEHNR and CDR2 is FQNEAQ (reference sequence). The CDR3 spans 14 residues. CDR3 DNA: TGTGCCAGCAGCTCATATAGGACAGAAGAGACCCAGTACTTC. Its protein product is CASSSYRTEETQYF.

The chain has TRBV11-2 and TRBJ1-1; 9 nucleotides align to TRBD1. Germline assignment: CDR1 SGHAT and CDR2 FQNNGV. The J segment lost 8 bases and the V segment lost 6 bases, leaving 13 bases of the junction unmatched. The CDR3 has 15 amino acids. Written as DNA, the CDR3 is TGTGCCAGCAGATATCCCCGGGACAGGGCCGAAGAAGCTTTCTTT. Amino acids: CASRYPRDRAEEAFF.

The sample holds one count of this clone. This chain links TRBV7-9 with TRBJ1-2; 9 nucleotides line up with TRBD1. V shed 11 bases and J 9 bases; nucleotides not matched to a gene: 16. Germline V gives CDR1 SEHNR, CDR2 FQNEAQ (reference sequence). This CDR3 region has 14 residues. The CDR3 nucleotides are TGTGCCGGATCATTACACGGGACAGGGTTCAGCTACACCTTC. Its protein product is CAGSLHGTGFSYTF.

Points on this clone: Other nucleotide sequences in the sample specify the same CDR3. J is TRBJ2-5 and V is TRBV5-1, with a possible D match to TRBD2 (5 bases). The length of the CDR3 is 13 residues. Trimming pared 3 bases from V and 3 bases from J, leaving 9 bases between. Germline V gives CDR1 SGHRS, CDR2 YFSETQ. CDR3: CASSSGLEETQYF. In nucleotides, the CDR3 is TGCGCCAGCAGCTCCGGACTTGAAGAGACCCAGTACTTC.

The chain links TRBV11-2 to TRBJ2-2; a weak D match, TRBD2 (7 bases). From germline, CDR1 is SGHAT and CDR2 FQNNGV. CDR3 size: 17 residues. V gave up 5 bases and J gave up 3 bases, with 19 bases separating them. Here the CDR3 reads CASSARLAGAYTGELFF. The DNA for the CDR3 is TGTGCCAGCAGCGCTCGTTTGGCGGGGGCTTACACCGGGGAGCTGTTTTTT.

The chain employs TRBV2 and TRBJ2-5, with 7 bases matching TRBD2. CDR1 and CDR2 (germline): SNHLY, FYNNEI. V shed 3 bases, J shed 2 bases, and the junction held 12 bases outside the gene matches. The CDR3 is 17 residues long. This CDR3 reads CASSEWWSSGQQETQYF. Written as DNA, the CDR3 is TGTGCCAGCAGTGAGTGGTGGTCTAGCGGACAACAAGAGACCCAGTACTTC.

V is TRBV7-3 and J is TRBJ2-1; D not resolved. Trimming pared 3 bases from V and 9 bases from J, leaving 6 bases between. CDR3 size: 11 residues. Germline values: CDR1 SGHTA, CDR2 FQGTGA. The CDR3 reads CASSLSGEQFF. The DNA of the CDR3 is TGTGCCAGCAGCTTGAGTGGTGAGCAGTTCTTC. Drawing the rest from reference TRBV7-3 and TRBJ2-1, the complete variable domain is GAGVSQTPSNKVTEKGKYVELRCDPISGHTALYWYRQSLGQGPEFLIYFQGTGAADDSGLPNDRFFAVRPEGSVSTLKIQRTERGDSAVYLCASSLSGEQFFGPGTRLTVL.

This clone was seen just once. The chain employs TRBV5-1 and TRBJ1-2, with 7 positions matching TRBD1. Germline V gene data show CDR1 as SGHRS and CDR2 as YFSETQ. V lost 4 bases to trimming and J lost 7 bases; unmatched junction nucleotides: 4. CDR3 length: 12 residues. The CDR3 protein is CASSPTGVGYTF. CDR3 coding DNA: TGCGCCAGCAGCCCAACAGGGGTTGGCTACACCTTC.

The chain couples TRBV30 to TRBJ1-1; 7 bases line up with TRBD1. This CDR3 comprises 14 residues. Trimming removed 2 bases from V and 1 base from J; junction bases left unmatched: 4. CDR1 and CDR2 (germline): GTSNPN, SVGIG (reference sequence). The CDR3 nucleotides read TGTGCCTGGAGTTTCACAGGGGCGAACACTGAAGCTTTCTTT. This codes for CAWSFTGANTEAFF.

This sequence joins TRBV3-1 (or the pseudogene TRBV3-2) and TRBJ1-6; D is undetermined. CDR3 size: 13 residues. V was clipped by 4 bases and J by 8 bases, with 9 bases between them. Per germline, CDR1 LGHDT and CDR2 YNNKEL (reference sequence). CDR3 in amino acids: CASSPRNHSPLHF. In DNA, the CDR3 is TGTGCCAGCAGCCCCCGTAATCATTCACCCCTCCACTTT.

The chain combines TRBV5-4 with TRBJ2-7; a weak D match, TRBD2 (6 bases). V gave up 6 bases and J gave up 0 bases, with 13 bases separating them. The CDR3 consists of 14 residues. The germline gives CDR1 SGHNT, CDR2 YYREEE (reference sequence). The CDR3 DNA is TGTGCCAGCAAGCCTCAGGGAGGCTCCTACGAGCAGTACTTC. Its protein is CASKPQGGSYEQYF.

This rearrangement joins TRBV4-1 to TRBJ2-1, with D possibly being TRBD2 (7 bases). The CDR3 runs 16 residues. Germline CDR1 and CDR2: MGHRA and YSYEKL. V was clipped by 3 bases and J by 9 bases, with 21 bases between them. The CDR3 here is CASSHPGGGPQSEQFF. The CDR3 DNA follows: TGCGCCAGCAGCCACCCTGGGGGGGGGCCACAATCTGAGCAGTTCTTC.